This entry lists 2 T cell receptor beta chains sequenced from one sample in a study of blood T cell repertoires in COVID-19. Measured with immunoSEQ multiplex PCR; TCRdb has only the in-frame clones, and not every one. Here the sample spans roughly 670,000 clones, just under 90% being singletons. The sequencing input was peripheral blood. Every receptor here comes from a young woman with acute or convalescent COVID-19.

This clone was observed a single time. The chain uses TRBV9 and TRBJ2-7; 9 positions match TRBD1. From germline, CDR1 is SGDLS and CDR2 YYNGEE. The CDR3 spans 15 residues. J was trimmed by 2 bases and V by 3 bases; bases with no gene match: 6. The CDR3 DNA is TGTGCCAGCAGCGCCACGGACAGGGGAGCCTACGAGCAGTACTTC. Translated: CASSATDRGAYEQYF.

This clone was observed a handful of times. The genes are TRBV21-1 and TRBJ1-2; the table gives TRBD1 as D, unverified against the DNA. TRBV21-1 is a pseudogene. This CDR3 spans 13 amino acids. CDR3 nucleotide sequence: TGTGCCAGCAGCAAAGGGACAGGCTATGGCTACACCTTC. It is translated as CASSKGTGYGYTF.